This record covers a single T cell receptor (beta chain). The CDR3 is made up of 15 amino acids. V was pared by 5 bases and J by 4 bases, with 9 bases of the junction left unmatched. CDR1 and CDR2 from the germline V gene are LNHDA and SQIVND (reference sequence). This specimen comes from a study of OX40 agonist ivuxolimab in advanced cancers. Repertoires were generated with immunoSEQ multiplex PCR, while TCRdb's copy carries only in-frame clones and drops some. The table lists tens of thousands of clones, roughly 88% of them singletons. The V and J genes are TRBV19 and TRBJ2-5, with TRBD2 matching 8 bases. Specimen: CD4+ or CD8+ T cells sorted from blood, collected in a trial of the OX40 agonist ivuxolimab. This receptor was taken from an adult with an advanced solid tumor such as melanoma, head and neck, liver or kidney cancer. Here the CDR3 reads CASSEVAGSRETQYF. The CDR3 DNA reads as TGTGCCAGTAGTGAGGTAGCGGGAAGTCGAGAGACCCAGTACTTC.